This T cell receptor (beta chain) was recovered during a study of blood T cell repertoires in COVID-19. Across the whole study: The United States, Italy and Spain provided the acute and convalescent COVID-19 samples.

As handled by the study authors: From reference gene primer amplification, estimates of nucleated cell counts were derived. The assay was immunoSEQ multiplex PCR, and TCRdb's table has in-frame clones only and misses some. V and J calls and clone size are given by that table; D and trimming were obtained from the DNA. This sample has over 60,000 clones, with 80% to 90% found just once. V lost 0 bases and J lost 5; bases outside the gene matches: 14. Germline assignment: CDR1 LGHNA and CDR2 YNFKEQ. The CDR3 covers 18 residues. The sample was peripheral blood. The receptor was derived from a man aged 40-49 years with acute or convalescent COVID-19. The V gene is TRBV4-2, the J gene TRBJ2-5; TRBD2 matches at 8 bases. The CDR3 loop is CASSQDGRAGVPRETQYF. CDR3 DNA sequence: TGTGCCAGCAGCCAAGATGGGCGAGCGGGGGTACCGCGGGAGACCCAGTACTTC.